Following are 12 T cell receptor beta chains from one sample sequenced in a study of human T cells and chemical hapten exposure. Time point indicated: pre-sensitization, week 0. The treatment: therapeutic diphenylcyclopropenone sensitization with weekly scalp DPC. TCRdb ran MiXCR on the RACE reads and lists one entry per CDR3 protein. The table shows more than 250,000 distinct CDR3 sequences, with 7.5% to 9% occurring only once. The sequenced sample was whole blood, obtained in connection with sensitization to the hapten diphenylcyclopropenone (DPC). These receptors all come from a woman aged 40 to 50 with alopecia areata. Some clones in this sample may be carry-over from other donors' samples.

CDR3 DNA: TGTGCCAGCAGCGCACCGGCGTGGCAGGGCACTGAAGCTTTCTTT. It translates to CASSAPAWQGTEAFF. The chain couples TRBV6-2 or TRBV6-3 to TRBJ1-1; weak D call: TRBD1 (5 bases). The germline CDR1 and CDR2 sequences are MNHEY and SVGEGT. Trimming shortened V by 6 bases and J by 4 bases, and 18 bases separated the two germline ends. The CDR3 consists of 15 residues.

V and J are TRBV29-1 and TRBJ2-3; the match to TRBD2 covers 9 bases. Germline assignment: CDR1 SQVTM and CDR2 ANQGSEA. The CDR3 is 15 amino acids. After removal of 7 bases from V and 3 bases from J, the junction contained 11 bases not matched to a gene. CDR3 in DNA: TGCAGCGCCCCTTTCCCGACTAGCGGAACAGATACGCAGTATTTT. This encodes CSAPFPTSGTDTQYF.

This clonotype was found a few times. The chain has TRBV12-3 or TRBV12-4 and TRBJ1-1; 7 bases agree with TRBD1. Trimming took 6 bases from V and 6 from J; bases not matched to a gene: 10. This CDR3 comprises 14 residues. In DNA form, the CDR3 reads TGTGCCAGCAGCCTGACAGGGAAAGGATCTGAAGCTTTCTTT. Its translation is CASSLTGKGSEAFF.

The chain combines TRBV4-2 with TRBJ2-3, with 7 positions matching TRBD2. Germline CDR1 reads LGHNA; CDR2 reads YNFKEQ. The CDR3 runs to 16 residues. Trimming removed 3 bases from V and 1 base from J; junction bases left unmatched: 7. In DNA form, the CDR3 reads TGTGCCAGCAGCCATCCGACTAGCCCGGGCACAGATACGCAGTATTTT. Translated: CASSHPTSPGTDTQYF.

V is TRBV6-1 and J is TRBJ2-3, with D possibly TRBD2 on 5 matching bases. Germline V gives CDR1 MNHNS, CDR2 SASEGT. V was trimmed by 8 bases and J by 2 bases, leaving 17 bases between them. The CDR3 contains 15 residues. CDR3 bases: TGTGCCAGCTGCCCTAGGGAGCTGATCACAGATACGCAGTATTTT. Protein: CASCPRELITDTQYF.

This clonotype has only a few counts. The chain couples TRBV7-2 to TRBJ2-7; 8 bases align to TRBD1. J lost 0 bases, V lost 4 bases, and 5 bases had no gene match. The CDR3 covers 15 residues. Germline CDR1 is SGHTA and CDR2 is FQGNSA. The CDR3 DNA sequence: TGTGCCAGCAGCTCCCCGGACAGGGCCTCCTACGAGCAGTACTTC. Residues: CASSSPDRASYEQYF.

This clonotype was observed many times. The J gene is TRBJ1-1, the V gene TRBV5-1; D may be TRBD1 (5 bases). This CDR3 has 13 amino acids. The V end was cut by 6 bases, the J end by 0 bases, with 9 bases between. CDR1 and CDR2 from the germline V gene are SGHRS and YFSETQ. CDR3 nucleotide sequence: TGCGCCAGCAAGACAGAAATGAACACTGAAGCTTTCTTT. Translation gives CASKTEMNTEAFF.

The CDR3: CASSLGTDPSTDTQYF. The CDR3 DNA sequence: TGCGCCAGCAGCCTGGGGACAGACCCTAGCACAGATACGCAGTATTTT. The rearrangement uses TRBV5-1 and TRBJ2-3, with 7 bases that match TRBD1. The germline V gene has CDR1 SGHRS and CDR2 YFSETQ. The length of the CDR3 is 16 residues. Unmatched junction bases numbered 8, after V lost 4 bases and J lost 0 bases.

This chain uses TRBV5-1 with TRBJ2-5; D is unresolved. Germline V gives CDR1 SGHRS, CDR2 YFSETQ. The ends were cut back, 0 bases at V and 7 bases at J, with 10 bases in the middle. The CDR3 runs to 13 residues. Here the CDR3 DNA reads TGCGCCAGCAGCTTGGAGGTAGAGAGGACCCAGTACTTC. Encoded protein: CASSLEVERTQYF.

The genes are TRBV20-1 and TRBJ2-3, with 7 bases fitting TRBD1. V was clipped by 4 bases and J by 2 bases; unmatched bases: 6. Germline V gene sequence: CDR1 DFQATT, CDR2 SNEGSKA (reference sequence). The CDR3 is 14 amino acids. The CDR3 nucleotides are TGCAGTGCTACACGACAGGGTCTCACAGATACGCAGTATTTT. It is translated as CSATRQGLTDTQYF.

The chain carries TRBV6-2 or TRBV6-3 and TRBJ2-3, with 13 bases that match TRBD2. This CDR3 is 20 amino acids long. The junction had 20 bases not matched to a gene; V was cut back by 11 bases and J by 0 bases. From germline, CDR1 is MNHEY and CDR2 SVGEGT. The CDR3 loop is CAESHRRTALAGGSTDTQYF. The CDR3 DNA reads as TGTGCCGAGTCCCACCGACGAACGGCACTAGCGGGAGGGAGCACAGATACGCAGTATTTT.

The chain recombines TRBV2 with TRBJ2-1, with no clear D. The CDR3 runs 14 residues. Germline assignment: CDR1 SNHLY and CDR2 FYNNEI. The germline V and J ends were trimmed by 4 bases and 9 bases, with 16 bases remaining between them. The chain's CDR3 is CASSADFSTGEQFF. Here the CDR3 DNA reads TGTGCCAGCAGTGCCGACTTTAGCACTGGTGAGCAGTTCTTC.